This section outlines one TCR beta chain sequence together with its context. The antigen is not known. These data belong to a study of shared clonotypes between healthy human individuals. The germline V gene has CDR1 MNHEY and CDR2 SVGAGI. The CDR3 length is 13 residues. V shed 6 bases and J shed 9 bases, with 12 bases lying between them. Notes on the study in general: It was expected that sequencing depth would affect clonotype sharing among donors.

About 30,000 T cell genomes, or approximately 300 ng DNA, went into replicate PCRs of unsorted PBMC. Sequencing on ten immunoSEQ deep assay plates was performed for unsorted PBMC DNA. Per the authors' pipeline: ImmunoSEQ supplied junction-only sequences lacking quality scores, so filtering was different. The protocol was immunoSEQ multiplex PCR, while the TCRdb copy is restricted to in-frame clones and leaves out a portion. That table is the source of V, J and clone size, and D and trimming were worked out from the DNA. The data contain hundreds of thousands of clones, 76% of them seen just once; the ten biggest clones take up around 13%.

The source is a woman aged 35 to 49 in good health. Some clones in this sample may be carry-over from other donors' samples. This chain joins TRBV6-5 and TRBJ1-6; D ambiguous. The sequenced sample was PBMCs. CDR3 bases: TGTGCCAGCAGCTCAGGAGGTTTTTCACCCCTCCACTTT. It encodes CASSSGGFSPLHF.